This is a list of T cell receptor beta chains from one sample in a study of patients and donors after allogeneic stem cell transplantation. TCRdb ran MiXCR on the RT-PCR reads and lists one entry per CDR3 protein. The sample gives approximately 200,000 distinct CDR3 sequences, around two fifths of which show up once; 33% is in the top ten. The sample comprised blood, either unsorted or a sorted T cell fraction (not recorded which). All receptors derive from a human donor who was either an allogeneic HSCT recipient or a stem cell or donor lymphocyte infusion donor (not recorded which). It is not recorded whose cells these are; they may come from a transplant donor. Both conserved end residues are part of each CDR3. Fields, in order: V gene, J gene, D gene, clone size, CDR3 protein, CDR3 DNA. The D gene is left open where the match is weak. Clone size appears in some rows only: once, few, many, or a class for an expanded clone.

v_gene: TRBV5-1
j_gene: TRBJ2-7
d_gene: -
abundance: -
CDR3aa: CASSSLRARREQYF
CDR3nt: TGCGCCAGCAGCTCCCTTCGGGCACGTAGGGAGCAGTACTTC

v_gene: TRBV12-3/TRBV12-4
j_gene: TRBJ2-5
d_gene: -
abundance: -
CDR3aa: CASSPENDAQETQYF
CDR3nt: TGTGCCAGCAGCCCAGAAAATGACGCTCAAGAGACCCAGTACTTC

v_gene: TRBV20-1
j_gene: TRBJ2-5
d_gene: -
abundance: -
CDR3aa: CSARDLDGGTKGETQYF
CDR3nt: TGCAGTGCTAGAGATCTGGATGGTGGAACCAAGGGAGAGACCCAGTACTTC

v_gene: TRBV7-6
j_gene: TRBJ2-5
d_gene: -
abundance: -
CDR3aa: CASSFESGQGPGGETQYF
CDR3nt: TGTGCCAGCAGCTTCGAATCGGGGCAGGGGCCTGGGGGAGAGACCCAGTACTTC

v_gene: TRBV5-6
j_gene: TRBJ1-3
d_gene: -
abundance: -
CDR3aa: CASSFGILSGNTIYF
CDR3nt: TGTGCCAGCAGCTTCGGGATTCTCTCTGGAAACACCATATATTTT

v_gene: TRBV28
j_gene: TRBJ2-1
d_gene: TRBD2
abundance: -
CDR3aa: CASSPRAGGYHNEQFF
CDR3nt: TGTGCCAGCAGTCCCCGGGCGGGAGGATACCACAATGAGCAGTTCTTC

v_gene: TRBV10-3
j_gene: TRBJ2-7
d_gene: -
abundance: -
CDR3aa: CAIIRQRHYEQYF
CDR3nt: TGTGCCATCATCAGACAGAGACACTACGAGCAGTACTTC

v_gene: TRBV5-1
j_gene: TRBJ2-7
d_gene: -
abundance: -
CDR3aa: CASSLVAHHTGEQYF
CDR3nt: TGCGCCAGCAGCTTGGTAGCGCACCACACCGGCGAGCAGTACTTC

v_gene: TRBV12-3/TRBV12-4
j_gene: TRBJ2-5
d_gene: -
abundance: -
CDR3aa: CASSLQMTGPQETQYF
CDR3nt: TGTGCCAGCAGCCTACAGATGACAGGCCCTCAAGAGACCCAGTACTTC

v_gene: TRBV14
j_gene: TRBJ2-7
d_gene: -
abundance: few
CDR3aa: CASSQGAQGFSEQYF
CDR3nt: TGTGCCAGCAGCCAAGGGGCCCAGGGGTTCTCCGAGCAGTACTTC

v_gene: TRBV28
j_gene: TRBJ2-1
d_gene: TRBD2
abundance: -
CDR3aa: CASNSGSSGYNEQFF
CDR3nt: TGTGCCAGCAACTCTGGGTCTAGCGGGTACAATGAGCAGTTCTTC

v_gene: TRBV7-3
j_gene: TRBJ1-4
d_gene: TRBD1
abundance: -
CDR3aa: CASSLGTGHGEKLFF
CDR3nt: TGTGCCAGCAGCCTTGGGACAGGGCATGGTGAAAAACTGTTTTTT

v_gene: TRBV29-1
j_gene: TRBJ1-1
d_gene: -
abundance: many
CDR3aa: CSVEGQMNTEAFF
CDR3nt: TGCAGCGTTGAGGGGCAAATGAACACTGAAGCTTTCTTT

v_gene: TRBV12-3/TRBV12-4
j_gene: TRBJ2-4
d_gene: -
abundance: -
CDR3aa: CASTEGHRLNIQYF
CDR3nt: TGTGCCAGCACCGAAGGGCATAGATTAAACATTCAGTACTTC

v_gene: TRBV6-2/TRBV6-3
j_gene: TRBJ2-2
d_gene: TRBD1
abundance: few
CDR3aa: CASSYIQGARTGELFF
CDR3nt: TGTGCCAGCAGTTACATTCAGGGGGCGCGCACCGGGGAGCTGTTTTTT

v_gene: TRBV12-3/TRBV12-4
j_gene: TRBJ2-7
d_gene: TRBD2
abundance: -
CDR3aa: CASSLGASGLYEQYF
CDR3nt: TGTGCCAGCAGTTTAGGGGCTAGCGGACTATACGAGCAGTACTTC

v_gene: TRBV15
j_gene: TRBJ2-5
d_gene: TRBD1
abundance: -
CDR3aa: CATSGRTGGSETQYF
CDR3nt: TGTGCCACCAGCGGAAGGACAGGGGGTAGCGAGACCCAGTACTTC

v_gene: TRBV5-6
j_gene: TRBJ2-7
d_gene: -
abundance: once
CDR3aa: CASSYDPSSYEQYF
CDR3nt: TGTGCCAGCAGCTACGACCCGAGCTCCTACGAGCAGTACTTC

v_gene: TRBV11-2
j_gene: TRBJ2-5
d_gene: TRBD1
abundance: few
CDR3aa: CASSWIGTDQETQYF
CDR3nt: TGTGCCAGCAGCTGGATCGGGACAGACCAAGAGACCCAGTACTTC

v_gene: TRBV6-5
j_gene: TRBJ2-5
d_gene: -
abundance: -
CDR3aa: CASRRQVLETQYF
CDR3nt: TGTGCCAGCAGACGACAGGTCCTAGAGACCCAGTACTTC

v_gene: TRBV6-5
j_gene: TRBJ1-2
d_gene: TRBD1
abundance: few
CDR3aa: CASTTGGVRGYTF
CDR3nt: TGTGCCAGCACCACAGGGGGGGTTCGTGGCTACACCTTC

v_gene: TRBV9
j_gene: TRBJ2-5
d_gene: -
abundance: -
CDR3aa: CASSPRTLLSRETQYF
CDR3nt: TGTGCCAGCAGCCCCCGGACACTACTCTCAAGGGAGACCCAGTACTTC

v_gene: TRBV10-2
j_gene: TRBJ1-1
d_gene: TRBD1
abundance: -
CDR3aa: CASRRDRGFTEAFF
CDR3nt: TGCGCCAGCAGGAGAGACAGGGGATTTACTGAAGCTTTCTTT

v_gene: TRBV9
j_gene: TRBJ2-1
d_gene: -
abundance: -
CDR3aa: CASSAPGSYNEQFF
CDR3nt: TGTGCCAGCAGCGCCCCGGGCTCCTACAATGAGCAGTTCTTC

v_gene: TRBV20-1
j_gene: TRBJ1-5
d_gene: TRBD1
abundance: few
CDR3aa: CSANRGQPQHF
CDR3nt: TGCAGTGCTAACAGGGGTCAGCCCCAGCATTTT

v_gene: TRBV20-1
j_gene: TRBJ1-2
d_gene: -
abundance: few
CDR3aa: CSARGTGTPTLAGYTF
CDR3nt: TGCAGTGCTAGAGGGACCGGGACACCAACCCTAGCAGGCTACACCTTC

v_gene: TRBV12-3/TRBV12-4
j_gene: TRBJ2-7
d_gene: TRBD2
abundance: -
CDR3aa: CASSWGGVLDEQYF
CDR3nt: TGTGCCAGCAGTTGGGGAGGGGTCCTCGACGAGCAGTACTTC

v_gene: TRBV9
j_gene: TRBJ1-2
d_gene: -
abundance: -
CDR3aa: CASSVGGIRPLRYGYTF
CDR3nt: TGTGCCAGCAGCGTTGGGGGCATACGACCTCTCCGGTATGGCTACACCTTC

v_gene: TRBV12-3/TRBV12-4
j_gene: TRBJ1-1
d_gene: TRBD1
abundance: -
CDR3aa: CASRMTGRKAFF
CDR3nt: TGTGCCAGCAGGATGACAGGGAGGAAAGCTTTCTTT

v_gene: TRBV12-3/TRBV12-4
j_gene: TRBJ2-3
d_gene: TRBD2
abundance: -
CDR3aa: CASSLVPSGMTYF
CDR3nt: TGTGCCAGCAGTTTAGTGCCTAGCGGGATGACATATTTT

v_gene: TRBV12-3/TRBV12-4
j_gene: TRBJ1-3
d_gene: -
abundance: few
CDR3aa: CASSFGTPSGNTIYF
CDR3nt: TGTGCCAGCAGTTTTGGCACCCCCTCTGGAAACACCATATATTTT